This T cell receptor beta chain is drawn from a study of CD8 T cells in ankylosing spondylitis. Remarks on this clonotype: Its target is unknown.

Study-level findings and limits: It appeared that ankylosing spondylitis blood was characterized by a TCR beta motif of fewer than 10 highly homologous variants. Some motif variants were previously reported in reactive arthritis synovial fluid and blood. It was reported that disease-linked clones were significantly enriched in matched ankylosing spondylitis synovial fluid.

The CDR3 is made up of 15 amino acids. V gave up 6 bases and J gave up 0 bases, with 12 bases separating them. Construction of TCR beta libraries was performed using quantitative 5'-RACE with molecular barcodes. MiXCR, applied by TCRdb to the 5' RACE reads, yields one record per CDR3 protein. This table has 650,000 to 800,000 distinct CDR3 sequences, 15% to 20% appearing once. The chain couples TRBV12-3 or TRBV12-4 to TRBJ1-3; D unresolved. This clonotype was obtained from a male donor with ankylosing spondylitis. Sequenced material: blood, either unsorted or a sorted T cell fraction (not recorded which). The CDR3 is CASRKPQTSGNTIYF. CDR3 in DNA: TGTGCCAGCAGAAAACCCCAGACCTCTGGAAACACCATATATTTT.